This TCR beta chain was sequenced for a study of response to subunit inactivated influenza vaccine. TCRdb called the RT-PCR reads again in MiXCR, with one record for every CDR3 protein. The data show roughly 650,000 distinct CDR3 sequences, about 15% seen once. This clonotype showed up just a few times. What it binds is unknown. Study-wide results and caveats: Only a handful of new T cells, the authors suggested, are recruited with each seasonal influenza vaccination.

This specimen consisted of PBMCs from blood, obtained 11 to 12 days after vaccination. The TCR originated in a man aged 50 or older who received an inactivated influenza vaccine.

The CDR3 sequence: CSATQTRAEAFF. As DNA, the CDR3 is TGCAGTGCTACCCAGACGAGGGCTGAAGCTTTCTTT. The chain links TRBV20-1 to TRBJ1-1; no firm D call. Trimming stripped 4 bases from V and 6 bases from J, with 12 bases between. The CDR3 consists of 12 residues. Germline lookup yields CDR1 DFQATT and CDR2 SNEGSKA (reference sequence).